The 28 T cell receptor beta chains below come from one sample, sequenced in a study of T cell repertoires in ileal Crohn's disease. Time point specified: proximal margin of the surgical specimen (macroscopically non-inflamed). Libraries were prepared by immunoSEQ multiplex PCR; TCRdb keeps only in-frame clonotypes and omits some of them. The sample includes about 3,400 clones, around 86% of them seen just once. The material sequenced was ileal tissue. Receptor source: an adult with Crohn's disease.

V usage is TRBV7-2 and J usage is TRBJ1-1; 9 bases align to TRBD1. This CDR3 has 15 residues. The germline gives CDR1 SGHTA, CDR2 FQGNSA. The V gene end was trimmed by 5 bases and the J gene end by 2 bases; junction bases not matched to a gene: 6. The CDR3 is CASSHPGQGNTEAFF. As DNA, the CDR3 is TGTGCCAGCAGCCATCCGGGACAGGGAAACACTGAAGCTTTCTTT.

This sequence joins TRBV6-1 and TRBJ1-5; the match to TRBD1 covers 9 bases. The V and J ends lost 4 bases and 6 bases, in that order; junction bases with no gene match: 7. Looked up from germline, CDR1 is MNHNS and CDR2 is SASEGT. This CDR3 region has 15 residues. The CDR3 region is CASSANRGLAQPQHF. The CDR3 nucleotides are TGTGCCAGCAGTGCCAACAGGGGGCTGGCTCAGCCCCAGCATTTT.

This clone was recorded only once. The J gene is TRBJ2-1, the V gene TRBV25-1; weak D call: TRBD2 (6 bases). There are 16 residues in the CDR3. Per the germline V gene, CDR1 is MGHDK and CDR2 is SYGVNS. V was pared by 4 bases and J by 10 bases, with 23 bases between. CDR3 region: CASSGNPSARVREQFF. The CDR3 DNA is TGTGCCAGCAGTGGAAACCCTAGCGCCCGGGTGAGAGAGCAGTTCTTC.

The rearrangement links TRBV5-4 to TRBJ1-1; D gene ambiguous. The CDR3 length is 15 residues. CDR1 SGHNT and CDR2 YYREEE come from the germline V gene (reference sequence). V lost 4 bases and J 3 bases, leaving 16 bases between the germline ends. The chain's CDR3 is CASSPRTGGHTEAFF. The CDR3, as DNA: TGTGCCAGCAGCCCCCGGACCGGAGGGCACACTGAAGCTTTCTTT.

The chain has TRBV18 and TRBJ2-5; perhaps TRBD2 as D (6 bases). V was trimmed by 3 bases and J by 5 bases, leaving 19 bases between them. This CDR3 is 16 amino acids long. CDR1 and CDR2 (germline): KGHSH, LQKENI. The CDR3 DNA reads TGTGCCAGCTCACCTTACCGGGACTCCCTAGGGGAGACCCAGTACTTC. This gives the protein CASSPYRDSLGETQYF.

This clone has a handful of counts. The CDR3 spells CASSLKVRDEQYF. CDR3 sequence (DNA): TGTGCCAGCAGCTTAAAAGTTCGGGACGAGCAGTACTTC. The chain is built from TRBV7-3 and TRBJ2-7; no clear D gene. The CDR3 covers 13 residues. Germline-derived CDR1 and CDR2 are SGHTA and FQGTGA. Deletions cut 1 base from V and 5 bases from J, with 9 bases between.

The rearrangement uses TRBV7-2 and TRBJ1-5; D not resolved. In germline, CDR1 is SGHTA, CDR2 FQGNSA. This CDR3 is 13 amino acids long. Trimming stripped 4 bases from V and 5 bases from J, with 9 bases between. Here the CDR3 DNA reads TGTGCCAGCAGCTACCGGGGTGATCAGCCCCAGCATTTT. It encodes CASSYRGDQPQHF.

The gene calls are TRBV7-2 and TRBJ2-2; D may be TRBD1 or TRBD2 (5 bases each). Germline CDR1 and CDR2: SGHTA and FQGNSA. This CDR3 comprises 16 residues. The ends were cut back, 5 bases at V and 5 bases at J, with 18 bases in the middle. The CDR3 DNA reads TGTGCCAGCAGCCGACGTAAACTGAGGGGAACCGGGGAGCTGTTTTTT. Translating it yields CASSRRKLRGTGELFF.

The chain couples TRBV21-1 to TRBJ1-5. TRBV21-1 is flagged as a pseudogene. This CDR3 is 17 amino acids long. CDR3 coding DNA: TGTGCCAGCAGCAACCCCAACGGGGGGCACCGCAATCAGCCCCAGCATTTT. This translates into CASSNPNGGHRNQPQHF.

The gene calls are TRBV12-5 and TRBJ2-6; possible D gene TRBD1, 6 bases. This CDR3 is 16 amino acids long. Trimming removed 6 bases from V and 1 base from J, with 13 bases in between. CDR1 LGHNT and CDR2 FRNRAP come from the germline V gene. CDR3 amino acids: CASGSGQPSGANVLTF. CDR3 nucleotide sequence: TGTGCTAGTGGCTCTGGACAGCCATCTGGGGCCAACGTCCTGACTTTC. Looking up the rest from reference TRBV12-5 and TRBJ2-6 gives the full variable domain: DARVTQTPRHKVTEMGQEVTMRCQPILGHNTVFWYRQTMMQGLELLAYFRNRAPLDDSGMPKDRFSAEMPDATLATLKIQPSEPRDSAVYFCASGSGQPSGANVLTFGAGSRLTVL.

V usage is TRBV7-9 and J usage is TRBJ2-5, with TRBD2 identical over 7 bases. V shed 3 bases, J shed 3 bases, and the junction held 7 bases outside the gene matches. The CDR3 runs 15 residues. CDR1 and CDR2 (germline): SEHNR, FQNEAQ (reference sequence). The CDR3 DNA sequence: TGTGCCAGCAGCTTTAGGGGAGGGAGGGAAGAGACCCAGTACTTC. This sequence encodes CASSFRGGREETQYF.

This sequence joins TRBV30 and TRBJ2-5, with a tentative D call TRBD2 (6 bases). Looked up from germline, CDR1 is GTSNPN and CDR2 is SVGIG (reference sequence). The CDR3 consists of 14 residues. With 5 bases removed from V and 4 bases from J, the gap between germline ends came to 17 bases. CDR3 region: CAWQTNGGIETQYF. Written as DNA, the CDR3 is TGTGCCTGGCAAACTAACGGGGGTATAGAGACCCAGTACTTC.

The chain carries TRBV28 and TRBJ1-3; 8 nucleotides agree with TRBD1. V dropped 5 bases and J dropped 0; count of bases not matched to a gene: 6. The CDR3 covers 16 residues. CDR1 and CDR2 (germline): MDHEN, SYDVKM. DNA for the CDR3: TGTGCCAGCAGTACCCGGGACAGGATCTCTGGAAACACCATATATTTT. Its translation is CASSTRDRISGNTIYF. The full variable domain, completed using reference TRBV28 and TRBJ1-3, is DVKVTQSSRYLVKRTGEKVFLECVQDMDHENMFWYRQDPGLGLRLIYFSYDVKMKEKGDIPEGYSVSREKKERFSLILESASTNQTSMYLCASSTRDRISGNTIYFGEGSWLTVV.

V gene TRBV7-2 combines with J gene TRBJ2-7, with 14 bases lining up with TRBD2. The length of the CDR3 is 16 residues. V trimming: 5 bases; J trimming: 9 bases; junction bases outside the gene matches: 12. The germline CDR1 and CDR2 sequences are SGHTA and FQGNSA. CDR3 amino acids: CASSPGLAGGQVRQYF. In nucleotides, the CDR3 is TGTGCCAGCAGCCCAGGACTAGCGGGAGGTCAGGTGAGGCAGTACTTC.

The CDR3 nucleotides are TGTGCCAGCAGTGTTGATAGCAATCAGCCCCAGCATTTT. Protein sequence: CASSVDSNQPQHF. The chain is built from TRBV6-4 and TRBJ1-5; unclear D gene. CDR3 size: 13 residues. Trimming took off 4 bases at V and 0 bases at J, with 4 bases between the two ends. Germline CDR1 reads MRHNA; CDR2 reads SNTAGT.

The CDR3 spells CASSLGTGELFF. CDR3 DNA: TGTGCCAGCAGTTTGGGGACCGGGGAGCTGTTTTTT. V usage is TRBV27 and J usage is TRBJ2-2; D is unresolved. The germline gives CDR1 MNHEY, CDR2 SMNVEV (reference sequence). The V gene lost 3 bases and the J gene lost 5 bases, with 4 bases spanning the gap. The CDR3 extends over 12 amino acids.

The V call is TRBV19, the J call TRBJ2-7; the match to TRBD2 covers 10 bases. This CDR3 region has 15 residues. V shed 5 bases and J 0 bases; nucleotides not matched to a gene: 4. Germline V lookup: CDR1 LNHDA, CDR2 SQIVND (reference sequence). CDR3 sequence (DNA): TGTGCCAGTAGTCCACGACTAGCGGGCTCCTACGAGCAGTACTTC. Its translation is CASSPRLAGSYEQYF. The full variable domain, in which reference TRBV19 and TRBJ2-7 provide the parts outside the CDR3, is DGGITQSPKYLFRKEGQNVTLSCEQNLNHDAMYWYRQDPGQGLRLIYYSQIVNDFQKGDIAEGYSVSREKKESFPLTVTSAQKNPTAFYLCASSPRLAGSYEQYFGPGTRLTVT.

The CDR3 loop reads CASSNEGGTGNEKLFF. CDR3 bases: TGTGCCAGCAGCAATGAAGGCGGGACAGGGAATGAAAAACTGTTTTTT. The V gene is TRBV5-8, the J gene TRBJ1-4; the match to TRBD1 covers 9 bases. This CDR3 contains 16 residues. With 4 bases clipped from V and 5 bases from J, the junction kept 9 bases outside the gene matches. The germline gives CDR1 SGHTS, CDR2 YDEGEE.

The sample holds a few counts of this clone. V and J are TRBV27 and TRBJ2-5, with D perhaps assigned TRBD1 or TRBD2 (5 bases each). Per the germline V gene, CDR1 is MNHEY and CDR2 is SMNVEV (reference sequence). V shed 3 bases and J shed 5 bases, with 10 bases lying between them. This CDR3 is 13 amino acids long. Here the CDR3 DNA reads TGTGCCAGCAGTTTGGGTTGGGGGGAGACCCAGTACTTC. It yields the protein CASSLGWGETQYF.

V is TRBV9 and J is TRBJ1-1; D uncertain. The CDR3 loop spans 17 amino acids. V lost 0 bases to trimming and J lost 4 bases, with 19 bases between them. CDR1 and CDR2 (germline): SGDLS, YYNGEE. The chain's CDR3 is CASSVAPGYSSGTEAFF. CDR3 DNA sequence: TGTGCCAGCAGCGTAGCCCCGGGGTACTCGAGCGGCACTGAAGCTTTCTTT.

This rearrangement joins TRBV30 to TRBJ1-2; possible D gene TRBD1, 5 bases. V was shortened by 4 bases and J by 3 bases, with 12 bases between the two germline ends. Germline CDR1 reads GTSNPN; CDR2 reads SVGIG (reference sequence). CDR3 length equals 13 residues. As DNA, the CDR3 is TGTGCCTGGAATCAGGGACTTGACTATGGCTACACCTTC. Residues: CAWNQGLDYGYTF. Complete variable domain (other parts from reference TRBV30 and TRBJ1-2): SQTIHQWPATLVQPVGSPLSLECTVEGTSNPNLYWYRQAAGRGLQLLFYSVGIGQISSEVPQNLSASRPQDRQFILSSKKLLLSDSGFYLCAWNQGLDYGYTFGSGTRLTVV.

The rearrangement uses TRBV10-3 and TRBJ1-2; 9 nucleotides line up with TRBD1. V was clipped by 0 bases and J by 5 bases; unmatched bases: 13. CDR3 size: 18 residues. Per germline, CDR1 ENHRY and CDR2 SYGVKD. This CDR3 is CAISESEPQKDRGYGYTF. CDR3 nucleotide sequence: TGTGCCATCAGTGAGTCAGAGCCCCAGAAAGACAGGGGGTATGGCTACACCTTC.

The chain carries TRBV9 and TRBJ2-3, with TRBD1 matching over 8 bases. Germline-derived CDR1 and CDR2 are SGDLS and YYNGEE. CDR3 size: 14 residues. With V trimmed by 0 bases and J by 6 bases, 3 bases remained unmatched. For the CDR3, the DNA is TGTGCCAGCAGCGTAGCGGGACAGGCTGATACGCAGTATTTT. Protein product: CASSVAGQADTQYF.

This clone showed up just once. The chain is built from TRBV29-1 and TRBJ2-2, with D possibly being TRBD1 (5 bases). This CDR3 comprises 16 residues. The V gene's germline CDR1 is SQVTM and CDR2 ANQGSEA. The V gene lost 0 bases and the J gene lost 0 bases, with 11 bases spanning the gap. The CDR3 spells CSVEDRETANTGELFF. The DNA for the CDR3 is TGCAGCGTTGAAGATCGCGAGACAGCGAACACCGGGGAGCTGTTTTTT.

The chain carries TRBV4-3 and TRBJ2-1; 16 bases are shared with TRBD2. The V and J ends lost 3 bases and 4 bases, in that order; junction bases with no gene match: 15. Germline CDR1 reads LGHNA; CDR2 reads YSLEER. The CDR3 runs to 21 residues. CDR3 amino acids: CASSHGEGGLAGGPSYNEQFF. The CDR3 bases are TGCGCCAGCAGCCACGGCGAGGGGGGACTAGCGGGAGGGCCATCGTACAATGAGCAGTTCTTC.

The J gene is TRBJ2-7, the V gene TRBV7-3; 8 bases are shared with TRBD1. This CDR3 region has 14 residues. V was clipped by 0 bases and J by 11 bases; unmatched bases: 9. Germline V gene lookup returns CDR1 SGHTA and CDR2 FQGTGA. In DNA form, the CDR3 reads TGTGCCAGCAGCTTAACTCCCGGACAGGGTCCCAAGTACTTC. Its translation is CASSLTPGQGPKYF. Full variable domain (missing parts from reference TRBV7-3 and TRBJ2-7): GAGVSQTPSNKVTEKGKYVELRCDPISGHTALYWYRQSLGQGPEFLIYFQGTGAADDSGLPNDRFFAVRPEGSVSTLKIQRTERGDSAVYLCASSLTPGQGPKYFGPGTRLTVT.

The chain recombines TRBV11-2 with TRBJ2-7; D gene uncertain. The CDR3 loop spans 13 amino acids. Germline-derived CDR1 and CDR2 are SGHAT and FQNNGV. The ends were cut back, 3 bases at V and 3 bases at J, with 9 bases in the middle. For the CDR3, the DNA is TGTGCCAGCAGCTTTAGCCCCGGCTACGAGCAGTACTTC. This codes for CASSFSPGYEQYF.

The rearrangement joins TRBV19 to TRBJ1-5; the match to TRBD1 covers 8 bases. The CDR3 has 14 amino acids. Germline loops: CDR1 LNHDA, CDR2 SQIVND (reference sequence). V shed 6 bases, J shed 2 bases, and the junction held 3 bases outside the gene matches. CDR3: CASREGQGNQPQHF. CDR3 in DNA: TGTGCCAGTAGAGAGGGACAGGGCAATCAGCCCCAGCATTTT.